The next 6 T cell receptor beta chains were all read from a single sample in a study of blood T cell repertoires in COVID-19 (dated by TCRdb to about 2020). Libraries were made using the immunoSEQ multiplex PCR assay. The source is immuneACCESS, and TCRdb retained only in-frame sequences with V and J called. Part of the clones is not carried over; for the studies checked, unresolved V genes explain less than half of this, and the remainder is unexplained. In this sample the table shows fewer than 85,000 clones, 83% of which occur a single time. Under 7.5% of the sample comes from the top ten. The sequenced material came from peripheral blood. Every receptor here comes from a young man with COVID-19, enrolled during active disease.

J is TRBJ1-1 and V is TRBV6-2 or TRBV6-3, with 9 bases lining up with TRBD1. The CDR3 length is 16 residues. V lost 5 bases to trimming and J lost 1 base; unmatched junction nucleotides: 8. Germline CDR1 reads MNHEY; CDR2 reads SVGEGT. The chain's CDR3 is CASSPGQGIGNTEAFF. DNA for the CDR3: TGTGCCAGCAGTCCCGGACAGGGGATAGGGAACACTGAAGCTTTCTTT.

This clone was counted a single time. The chain employs TRBV7-9 and TRBJ1-1; TRBD1 might be the D (6 bases). Germline assignment: CDR1 SEHNR and CDR2 FQNEAQ (reference sequence). This CDR3 region has 14 residues. V lost 7 bases and J 3 bases, leaving 15 bases between the germline ends. The CDR3 is CASTKINRDTEAFF. CDR3 in DNA: TGTGCCAGCACCAAAATTAACAGGGACACTGAAGCTTTCTTT.

This chain joins TRBV5-1 and TRBJ1-2; perhaps TRBD1 as D (5 bases). V dropped 0 bases and J dropped 7 bases, with 10 bases sitting between them. This CDR3 is 13 amino acids long. Germline V gene lookup returns CDR1 SGHRS and CDR2 YFSETQ. CDR3 protein: CASSLEGPSGYTF. CDR3 DNA sequence: TGCGCCAGCAGCTTGGAGGGGCCGAGTGGCTACACCTTC. Supplemented by reference TRBV5-1 and TRBJ1-2, the full variable domain reads KAGVTQTPRYLIKTRGQQVTLSCSPISGHRSVSWYQQTPGQGLQFLFEYFSETQRNKGNFPGRFSGRQFSNSRSEMNVSTLELGDSALYLCASSLEGPSGYTFGSGTRLTVV.

This chain uses TRBV6-5 with TRBJ2-1; the D gene is possibly TRBD1 (5 bases). Germline CDR1 and CDR2: MNHEY and SVGAGI. This CDR3 is 13 amino acids long. V gave up 8 bases and J gave up 6 bases, with 14 bases separating them. DNA for the CDR3: TGTGCCAGCGCAAACGGGCAGGGCAATGAGCAGTTCTTC. It codes for CASANGQGNEQFF.

This clone was counted between two and nine times. The J gene is TRBJ1-1, the V gene TRBV9; D remains unclear. The CDR3 spans 16 residues. The germline gives CDR1 SGDLS, CDR2 YYNGEE. Between the trimmed V and J ends, which lost 0 bases and 0 bases, there was a span of 12 bases. CDR3 DNA sequence: TGTGCCAGCAGCGTAGAAGGAGGGCGGGTGAACACTGAAGCTTTCTTT. Encoded protein: CASSVEGGRVNTEAFF. The entire variable domain, with the rest obtained from reference TRBV9 and TRBJ1-1, is as follows: DSGVTQTPKHLITATGQRVTLRCSPRSGDLSVYWYQQSLDQGLQFLIQYYNGEERAKGNILERFSAQQFPDLHSELNLSSLELGDSALYFCASSVEGGRVNTEAFFGQGTRLTVV.

This CDR3 is CASSSSENPSEQYF. As DNA, the CDR3 is TGTGCCAGCAGCTCTAGCGAGAACCCCTCCGAGCAGTACTTC. The genes are TRBV6-2 or TRBV6-3 and TRBJ2-7, with D possibly being TRBD2 (6 bases). Per the germline V gene, CDR1 is MNHEY and CDR2 is SVGEGT. The CDR3 covers 14 residues. V was shortened by 6 bases and J by 6 bases, with 18 bases between the two germline ends.